The sequence of this T cell receptor beta chain was determined in a study of tumour-infiltrating T cells in Burkitt lymphoma. Turning to the study itself: Survival, overall and progression-free, tracked with productive clonality.

V was clipped by 5 bases and J by 7 bases, with 14 bases between them. CDR1 and CDR2 (germline): MNHEY, SVGAGI. The CDR3 runs to 13 residues. Method: immunoSEQ multiplex PCR; TCRdb's copy keeps in-frame clones and lacks some. The sample contains around 4,500 clones, 24% of which appear only once. The receptor was derived from a human donor with diffuse large B-cell lymphoma. The sample comprised tumor tissue. The chain combines TRBV6-5 with TRBJ1-1, with D unresolved. For the CDR3, the DNA is TGTGCCAGCAGTCTACGTCTCGGAGATGAAGCTTTCTTT. Its protein is CASSLRLGDEAFF.